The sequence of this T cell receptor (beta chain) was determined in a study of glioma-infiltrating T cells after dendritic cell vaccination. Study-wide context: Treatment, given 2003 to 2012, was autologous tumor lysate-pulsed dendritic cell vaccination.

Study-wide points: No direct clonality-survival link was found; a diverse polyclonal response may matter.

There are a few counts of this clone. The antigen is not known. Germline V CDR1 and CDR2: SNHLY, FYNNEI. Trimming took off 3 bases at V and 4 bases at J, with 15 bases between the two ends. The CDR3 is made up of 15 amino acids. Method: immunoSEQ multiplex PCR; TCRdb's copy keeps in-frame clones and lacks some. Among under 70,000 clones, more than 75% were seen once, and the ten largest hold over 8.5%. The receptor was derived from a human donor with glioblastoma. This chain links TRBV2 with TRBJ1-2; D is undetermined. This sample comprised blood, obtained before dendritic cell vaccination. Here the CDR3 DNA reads TGTGCCAGCAGTGAGTCAGGCGGGAGAGTCTATGGCTACACCTTC. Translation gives CASSESGGRVYGYTF.